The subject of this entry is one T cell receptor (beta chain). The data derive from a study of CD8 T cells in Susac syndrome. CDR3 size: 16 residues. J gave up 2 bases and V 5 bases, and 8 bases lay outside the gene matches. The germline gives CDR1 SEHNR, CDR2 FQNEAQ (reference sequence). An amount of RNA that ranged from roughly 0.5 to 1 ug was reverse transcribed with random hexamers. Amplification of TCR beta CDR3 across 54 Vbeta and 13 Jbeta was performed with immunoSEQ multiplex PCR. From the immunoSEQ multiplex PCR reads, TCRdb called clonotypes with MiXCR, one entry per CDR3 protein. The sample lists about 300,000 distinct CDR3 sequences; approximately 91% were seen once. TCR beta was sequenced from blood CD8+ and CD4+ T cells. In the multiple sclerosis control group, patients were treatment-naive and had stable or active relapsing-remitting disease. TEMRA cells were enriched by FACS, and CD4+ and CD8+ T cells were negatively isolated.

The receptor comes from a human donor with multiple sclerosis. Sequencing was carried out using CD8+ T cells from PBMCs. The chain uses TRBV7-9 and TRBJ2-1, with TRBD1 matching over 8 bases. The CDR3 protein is CASSGGTGKTYNEQFF. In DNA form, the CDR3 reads TGTGCCAGCAGCGGAGGGACAGGCAAAACCTACAATGAGCAGTTCTTC. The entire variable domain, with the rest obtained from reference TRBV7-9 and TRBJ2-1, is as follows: DTGVSQNPRHKITKRGQNVTFRCDPISEHNRLYWYRQTLGQGPEFLTYFQNEAQLEKSRLLSDRFSAERPKGSFSTLEIQRTEQGDSAMYLCASSGGTGKTYNEQFFGPGTRLTVL.